These T cell receptor gamma chains were read from a single sample in a study of intestinal T cells in coeliac disease. TCRdb reanalysed the multiplex PCR reads with CATT. Of hundreds of gamma-chain clones detected, roughly 45% appear once; the ten largest clones hold nearly 25%. Sequenced: a duodenal biopsy. The receptors were sampled from a human donor who served as a control with a normal duodenal biopsy, not a healthy volunteer. Each CDR3 is given without its conserved first and last residue.

v_call cdr3_aa
TRGV9 ALWGKKL
TRGV4 ATWMGYKKL
TRGV10 AAFQANTGWFKI
TRGV2 ATLGYRSDWIKT
TRGV4 ATPHTEEGGYYKKL
TRGV8 APGIGVWGRYSSDWIKT
TRGV10 AAWRNTTGWFKI
TRGV10 AAWDYMRNYYKKL
TRGV4 ATWDAPPQKL
TRGV4 ATWGTLRINYKKL
TRGV2 ATWDGLQKL
TRGV4 AHLGYYKKL
TRGV8 ATWDPLYYKKL
TRGV2 ATWREGYYKKL
TRGV10 AAWGSGYKKL
TRGV10 AAWGYKDWLCTTGWFKI
TRGV9 ACGRVQNYYKKL
TRGV8 ATLGPFPFRYKKL
TRGV11 ACLDQNYYKKL
TRGV8 APGDTVYYKKL
TRGV9 ALWEVGLLKKL
TRGV8 APGIPPKKL
TRGV9 AFVGGGVYKKL
TRGV2 ATSPRGPYSSDWIKT
TRGV8 ATWGSHPKKL
TRGV3 APGTMGPYYKKL
TRGV8 ATWAQHSDWIKT
TRGV2 ATWGYRSDWIKT
TRGV4 ATSPQCTGWFKI
TRGV8 ATWGKPEDSSDWIKT
TRGV11 ACWIRHRYKKL
TRGV11 TTVPAGLARKVTKKL
TRGV3 ATWDRLGYYKKL
TRGV8 APGGLYYKKL
TRGV4 APGMGGWFKI
TRGV11 ACWNCRFLGWFKI
TRGV11 ACLYNWIKT
TRGV10 AAWETKFYYKKL
TRGV10 AAWPALNKKL
TRGV4 APGMEYKKL
TRGV2 ATLGRGTTGWFKI
TRGV3 ATWVAPIYKKL
TRGV8 ATWDRAIYYKKL
TRGV10 AAWAKAGWFKI
TRGV2 ATWDGPQGDWIKT
TRGV10 AAWTHGIIYKKL
TRGV8 ATWESKKL
TRGV10 AAVGRTTGWFKI
TRGV4 ATWDGRLYYKKL
TRGV8 ATWDTTGWFKI
TRGV2 ATWDGPPRVIWIKT
TRGV10 AAWDPFYYKKL